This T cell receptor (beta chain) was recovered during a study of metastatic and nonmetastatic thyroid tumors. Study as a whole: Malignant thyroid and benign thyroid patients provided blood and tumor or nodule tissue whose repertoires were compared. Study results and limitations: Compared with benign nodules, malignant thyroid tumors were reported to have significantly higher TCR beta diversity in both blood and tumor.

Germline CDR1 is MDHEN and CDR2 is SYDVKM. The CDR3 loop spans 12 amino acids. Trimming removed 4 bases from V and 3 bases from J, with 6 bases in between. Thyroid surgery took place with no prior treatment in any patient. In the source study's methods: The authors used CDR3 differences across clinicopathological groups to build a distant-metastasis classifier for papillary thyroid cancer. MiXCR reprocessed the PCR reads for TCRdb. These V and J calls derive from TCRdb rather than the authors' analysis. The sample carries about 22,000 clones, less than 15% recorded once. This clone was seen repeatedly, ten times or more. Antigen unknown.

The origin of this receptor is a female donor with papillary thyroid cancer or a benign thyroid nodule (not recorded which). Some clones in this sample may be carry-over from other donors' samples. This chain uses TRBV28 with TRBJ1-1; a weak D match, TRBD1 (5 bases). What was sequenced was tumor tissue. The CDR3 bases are TGTGCCAGCAGTTCGGGACACACTGAAGCTTTCTTT. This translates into CASSSGHTEAFF.